The 23 T cell receptor beta chains listed next were all sequenced from one sample in a study of T cells in Graves' hyperthyroidism and ophthalmopathy (dated by TCRdb to about 2019). Library prep was done by multiplex PCR. The instrument given in TCRdb is Illumina HiSeq 2000. Amplification of TCR beta CDR3 regions was carried out from RNA transcripts. The TCR CDR3 was subjected to a first round of RT-PCR using the HTBI primer set and the Qiagen OneStep RT-PCR kit. TCRdb took the public reads, trimmed them with fastp at Q25, ran MiXCR for clone calling and kept in-frame beta chains. Rows matching on CDR3 protein sequence are summarized as one entry with the most common DNA and genes. The sample includes under 400,000 distinct CDR3 sequences, with 21% observed a single time. Jointly, the top ten make up around half of the sample. Sequencing input: blood. The source is a woman aged 50 to 60 with Graves' hyperthyroidism.

This rearrangement joins TRBV7-2 to TRBJ2-5; 8 positions match TRBD2. The CDR3 is 18 amino acids. Per germline, CDR1 SGHTA and CDR2 FQGNSA. V lost 2 bases to trimming and J lost 2 bases; unmatched junction nucleotides: 13. The CDR3 DNA follows: TGTGCCAGCAGCTTATCCGGGGGGGGGCCTGGGGGACAAGAGACCCAGTACTTC. This encodes CASSLSGGGPGGQETQYF. The full variable domain, rest sourced from reference TRBV7-2 and TRBJ2-5, is GAGVSQSPSNKVTEKGKDVELRCDPISGHTALYWYRQSLGQGLEFLIYFQGNSAPDKSGLPSDRFSAERTGGSVSTLTIQRTQQEDSAVYLCASSLSGGGPGGQETQYFGPGTRLLVL.

The rearrangement uses TRBV12-3 or TRBV12-4 and TRBJ1-1; TRBD1 matches 9 bases. This CDR3 region has 12 residues. V dropped 7 bases and J dropped 12; count of bases not matched to a gene: 9. The CDR3 DNA reads TGTGCCAGCAAAGTACAGGGGGCGGAATCTTTCTTT. Residues: CASKVQGAESFF.

In this sample, this clonotype turned up many times. V gene TRBV3-1 combines with J gene TRBJ2-1; D not certain. V lost 3 bases and J lost 2, with 14 bases in between. This CDR3 has 16 amino acids. The germline gives CDR1 LGHDT, CDR2 YNNKEL (reference sequence). The CDR3 nucleotides read TGTGCCAGCAGCCACGGAGCAACGGTTACCTACAATGAGCAGTTCTTC. It translates to CASSHGATVTYNEQFF.

The V gene is TRBV28, the J gene TRBJ2-2; D is undetermined. Looked up from germline, CDR1 is MDHEN and CDR2 is SYDVKM. Trimming left V 6 bases short and J 7 bases short, with 18 bases between. The CDR3 sequence is 15 residues long. The CDR3 nucleotides read TGTGCCAGCAGCTCCGTCTCCTCTATGAACGGGGAGCTGTTTTTT. As protein: CASSSVSSMNGELFF.

This chain joins TRBV6-1 and TRBJ1-1, with TRBD1 matching 8 bases. Unmatched junction bases numbered 19, after V lost 6 bases and J lost 10 bases. The CDR3 runs to 16 residues. Germline values: CDR1 MNHNS, CDR2 SASEGT. This CDR3 is CASSPDRVGRARRAFF. The CDR3 DNA sequence: TGTGCCAGCAGCCCGGACAGGGTGGGAAGGGCCAGAAGAGCTTTCTTT.

This clonotype was counted a few times. The chain joins TRBV20-1 to TRBJ2-3; perhaps TRBD2 as D (6 bases). V gave up 5 bases and J gave up 0 bases, with 9 bases separating them. The CDR3 totals 13 residues. Per germline, CDR1 DFQATT and CDR2 SNEGSKA (reference sequence). The CDR3 loop is CSAGGISTDTQYF. In DNA, the CDR3 is TGCAGTGCTGGAGGGATTAGCACAGATACGCAGTATTTT.

This clonotype was counted many times. The chain couples TRBV11-3 to TRBJ2-2; TRBD2 might be the D (6 bases). V was clipped by 6 bases and J by 7 bases, with 15 bases between them. CDR3 length: 14 residues. The germline V gene has CDR1 SGHNT and CDR2 YENEEA. The CDR3 region is CASRSEGLGGELFF. DNA of the CDR3: TGTGCCAGCAGGTCGGAGGGCCTCGGCGGGGAGCTGTTTTTT. Variable domain in full (rest from reference TRBV11-3 and TRBJ2-2): EAGVVQSPRYKIIEKKQPVAFWCNPISGHNTLYWYLQNLGQGPELLIRYENEEAVDDSQLPKDRFSAERLKGVDSTLKIQPAELGDSAVYLCASRSEGLGGELFFGEGSRLTVL.

This chain joins TRBV18 and TRBJ2-2, with a weak D call TRBD2 (6 bases). Trimming cost V 4 bases and J 6 bases, with 9 bases left between them. This CDR3 region has 13 residues. Germline CDR1 and CDR2: KGHSH and LQKENI. The CDR3 here is CASSRGISGELFF. DNA for the CDR3: TGTGCCAGCTCACGCGGGATCTCCGGGGAGCTGTTTTTT.

As regards this clonotype: One end of the junction varies from germline; a read error may be responsible. The genes are TRBV27 and TRBJ2-7; D possibly corresponds to TRBD2 (5 bases). The CDR3 is made up of 13 amino acids. CDR1 and CDR2 (germline): MNHEY, SMNVEV (reference sequence). CDR3 residues: CAGSFSGSYEQYF. The CDR3 coding sequence is TGTGCCGGCAGTTTCAGCGGCTCCTACGAGCAGTACTTC.

This clonotype has a count of ten or more. The J gene is TRBJ2-1, the V gene TRBV30; 9 bases align to TRBD2. V lost 2 bases, J lost 6 bases, and 5 bases stayed unmatched. Germline V lookup: CDR1 GTSNPN, CDR2 SVGIG (reference sequence). CDR3 size: 14 residues. In DNA, the CDR3 is TGTGCCTGGAGTAGAGCGGGAGGAACCAATGAGCAGTTCTTC. Its translation: CAWSRAGGTNEQFF.

J is TRBJ1-1 and V is TRBV20-1, with TRBD1 matching 7 bases. The CDR3 is 14 residues long. CDR1 DFQATT and CDR2 SNEGSKA come from the germline V gene (reference sequence). Trimming cost V 4 bases and J 1 base; bases outside gene matches: 6. The CDR3 loop reads CSATRDSKNTEAFF. CDR3 bases: TGCAGTGCTACCCGGGACAGTAAGAACACTGAAGCTTTCTTT.

The V and J genes are TRBV19 and TRBJ1-1; TRBD1 is a possible D gene (5 bases). This CDR3 is built from 13 residues. The ends were cut back, 4 bases at V and 6 bases at J, with 12 bases in the middle. Germline loops: CDR1 LNHDA, CDR2 SQIVND (reference sequence). CDR3: CASSTLGLPEAFF. Written as DNA, the CDR3 is TGTGCCAGTAGTACCCTGGGGCTCCCTGAAGCTTTCTTT. The entire variable domain, with the rest obtained from reference TRBV19 and TRBJ1-1, is as follows: DGGITQSPKYLFRKEGQNVTLSCEQNLNHDAMYWYRQDPGQGLRLIYYSQIVNDFQKGDIAEGYSVSREKKESFPLTVTSAQKNPTAFYLCASSTLGLPEAFFGQGTRLTVV.

There are a few counts of this clonotype. This rearrangement joins TRBV5-1 to TRBJ2-3, with D unresolved. V dropped 4 bases and J dropped 4 bases, with 13 bases sitting between them. This CDR3 is 14 amino acids long. Per germline, CDR1 SGHRS and CDR2 YFSETQ. Here the CDR3 reads CASSDARRADTQYF. The CDR3 coding sequence is TGCGCCAGCAGCGACGCTAGGCGCGCAGATACGCAGTATTTT.

This clonotype has at least ten counts. The chain is built from TRBV7-2 and TRBJ1-1; possibly TRBD1 for D (5 bases). CDR1 SGHTA and CDR2 FQGNSA come from the germline V gene. The CDR3 covers 15 residues. V was shortened by 6 bases and J by 2 bases, with 16 bases between the two germline ends. The CDR3 loop is CASSGMGTGNTEAFF. The CDR3 bases are TGTGCCAGCAGTGGAATGGGGACGGGCAACACTGAAGCTTTCTTT.

This sequence joins TRBV20-1 and TRBJ2-3; D unresolved. Looked up from germline, CDR1 is DFQATT and CDR2 is SNEGSKA (reference sequence). The CDR3 has 12 residues. The V end was cut by 6 bases, the J end by 3 bases, with 10 bases between. The CDR3 is CSAQWVTDTQYF. The DNA of the CDR3 is TGCAGTGCCCAGTGGGTAACAGATACGCAGTATTTT.

This clonotype was observed at least ten times. The chain uses TRBV11-2 and TRBJ1-1; D is undetermined. This CDR3 spans 14 amino acids. Germline CDR1 and CDR2: SGHAT and FQNNGV. V was pared by 6 bases and J by 2 bases, with 13 bases between. The CDR3 DNA is TGTGCCAGCAGTTCAATGGCGGGAAACACTGAAGCTTTCTTT. Protein sequence: CASSSMAGNTEAFF. Drawing the rest from reference TRBV11-2 and TRBJ1-1, the complete variable domain is EAGVAQSPRYKIIEKRQSVAFWCNPISGHATLYWYQQILGQGPKLLIQFQNNGVVDDSQLPKDRFSAERLKGVDSTLKIQPAKLEDSAVYLCASSSMAGNTEAFFGQGTRLTVV.

The CDR3 here is CASSLGGHGYTF. The CDR3 DNA sequence: TGTGCCAGCAGTTTGGGGGGGCATGGCTACACCTTC. The chain has TRBV28 and TRBJ1-2, with TRBD1 as a possible D gene (6 bases). The CDR3 is 12 residues long. V gave up 3 bases and J gave up 6 bases, with 8 bases separating them. The V gene's germline CDR1 is MDHEN and CDR2 SYDVKM.

This chain links TRBV7-3 with TRBJ2-1, with TRBD2 identical over 10 bases. Germline CDR1 SGHTA, CDR2 FQGTGA. V gave up 6 bases and J gave up 7 bases; unmatched junction bases: 6. CDR3 length: 14 residues. The CDR3 region is CASRSSGSSNEQFF. CDR3 DNA: TGTGCCAGCAGGTCTAGCGGGAGTAGTAATGAGCAGTTCTTC.

The table lists this clonotype with many counts. The rearrangement joins TRBV7-8 to TRBJ2-1; 12 nucleotides align to TRBD2. Germline-derived CDR1 and CDR2 are SGHVS and FQNEAQ. This CDR3 has 19 residues. The J segment lost 2 bases and the V segment lost 0 bases, leaving 8 bases of the junction unmatched. Here the CDR3 DNA reads TGTGCCAGCAGCTTAGCGCTGACTAGCGGGGGCCCTACCTACAATGAGCAGTTCTTC. Translated: CASSLALTSGGPTYNEQFF.

This clonotype was observed many times. The gene calls are TRBV11-2 and TRBJ2-7, with D perhaps given as TRBD1 or TRBD2 (5 bases each). The V gene's germline CDR1 is SGHAT and CDR2 FQNNGV. CDR3 length: 14 residues. V dropped 5 bases and J dropped 3 bases, with 14 bases sitting between them. The CDR3, as DNA: TGTGCCAGCAGCCGCGACTGGGGGAACTACGAGCAGTACTTC. Translating it yields CASSRDWGNYEQYF. The full variable domain, with the rest looked up from reference TRBV11-2 and TRBJ2-7, is EAGVAQSPRYKIIEKRQSVAFWCNPISGHATLYWYQQILGQGPKLLIQFQNNGVVDDSQLPKDRFSAERLKGVDSTLKIQPAKLEDSAVYLCASSRDWGNYEQYFGPGTRLTVT.

This clonotype was seen many times. This chain uses TRBV29-1 with TRBJ2-1, with no clear D. V lost 1 base and J lost 0, with 4 bases in between. The CDR3 loop spans 13 amino acids. Germline V gives CDR1 SQVTM, CDR2 ANQGSEA. The chain's CDR3 is CSVEASSYNEQFF. The CDR3 nucleotides are TGCAGCGTTGAAGCTAGCTCCTACAATGAGCAGTTCTTC.

The V and J genes are TRBV5-1 and TRBJ1-2; D is uncertain. The ends were cut back, 3 bases at V and 7 bases at J, with 13 bases in the middle. The CDR3 length is 13 residues. The V gene's germline CDR1 is SGHRS and CDR2 YFSETQ. CDR3 residues: CASSSSPRLGYTF. CDR3 in DNA: TGCGCCAGCAGCTCCTCACCACGACTTGGCTACACCTTC. The variable domain in full, completed from reference TRBV5-1 and TRBJ1-2, reads KAGVTQTPRYLIKTRGQQVTLSCSPISGHRSVSWYQQTPGQGLQFLFEYFSETQRNKGNFPGRFSGRQFSNSRSEMNVSTLELGDSALYLCASSSSPRLGYTFGSGTRLTVV.

This clonotype was seen many times. J is TRBJ2-5 and V is TRBV6-5; TRBD1 matches at 9 bases. The V segment lost 2 bases and the J segment 5 bases; nucleotides outside the gene matches: 6. Germline V CDR1 and CDR2: MNHEY, SVGAGI. The CDR3 is made up of 15 amino acids. The CDR3 here is CASSYTGGTGETQYF. Here the CDR3 DNA reads TGTGCCAGCAGTTACACCGGGGGGACAGGGGAGACCCAGTACTTC.